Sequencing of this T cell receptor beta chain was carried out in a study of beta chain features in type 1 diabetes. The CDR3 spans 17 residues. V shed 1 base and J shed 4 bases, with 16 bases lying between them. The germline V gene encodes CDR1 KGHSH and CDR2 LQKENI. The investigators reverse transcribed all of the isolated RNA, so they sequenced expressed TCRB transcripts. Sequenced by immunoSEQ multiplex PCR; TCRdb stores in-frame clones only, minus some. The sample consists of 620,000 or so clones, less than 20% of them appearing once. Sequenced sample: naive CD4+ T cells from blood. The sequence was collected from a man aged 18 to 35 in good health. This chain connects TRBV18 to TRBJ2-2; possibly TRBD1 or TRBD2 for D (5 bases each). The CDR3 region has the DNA TGTGCCAGCTCACCACTCATACGAGGGGTCGGCACCGGGGAGCTGTTTTTT. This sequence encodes CASSPLIRGVGTGELFF.